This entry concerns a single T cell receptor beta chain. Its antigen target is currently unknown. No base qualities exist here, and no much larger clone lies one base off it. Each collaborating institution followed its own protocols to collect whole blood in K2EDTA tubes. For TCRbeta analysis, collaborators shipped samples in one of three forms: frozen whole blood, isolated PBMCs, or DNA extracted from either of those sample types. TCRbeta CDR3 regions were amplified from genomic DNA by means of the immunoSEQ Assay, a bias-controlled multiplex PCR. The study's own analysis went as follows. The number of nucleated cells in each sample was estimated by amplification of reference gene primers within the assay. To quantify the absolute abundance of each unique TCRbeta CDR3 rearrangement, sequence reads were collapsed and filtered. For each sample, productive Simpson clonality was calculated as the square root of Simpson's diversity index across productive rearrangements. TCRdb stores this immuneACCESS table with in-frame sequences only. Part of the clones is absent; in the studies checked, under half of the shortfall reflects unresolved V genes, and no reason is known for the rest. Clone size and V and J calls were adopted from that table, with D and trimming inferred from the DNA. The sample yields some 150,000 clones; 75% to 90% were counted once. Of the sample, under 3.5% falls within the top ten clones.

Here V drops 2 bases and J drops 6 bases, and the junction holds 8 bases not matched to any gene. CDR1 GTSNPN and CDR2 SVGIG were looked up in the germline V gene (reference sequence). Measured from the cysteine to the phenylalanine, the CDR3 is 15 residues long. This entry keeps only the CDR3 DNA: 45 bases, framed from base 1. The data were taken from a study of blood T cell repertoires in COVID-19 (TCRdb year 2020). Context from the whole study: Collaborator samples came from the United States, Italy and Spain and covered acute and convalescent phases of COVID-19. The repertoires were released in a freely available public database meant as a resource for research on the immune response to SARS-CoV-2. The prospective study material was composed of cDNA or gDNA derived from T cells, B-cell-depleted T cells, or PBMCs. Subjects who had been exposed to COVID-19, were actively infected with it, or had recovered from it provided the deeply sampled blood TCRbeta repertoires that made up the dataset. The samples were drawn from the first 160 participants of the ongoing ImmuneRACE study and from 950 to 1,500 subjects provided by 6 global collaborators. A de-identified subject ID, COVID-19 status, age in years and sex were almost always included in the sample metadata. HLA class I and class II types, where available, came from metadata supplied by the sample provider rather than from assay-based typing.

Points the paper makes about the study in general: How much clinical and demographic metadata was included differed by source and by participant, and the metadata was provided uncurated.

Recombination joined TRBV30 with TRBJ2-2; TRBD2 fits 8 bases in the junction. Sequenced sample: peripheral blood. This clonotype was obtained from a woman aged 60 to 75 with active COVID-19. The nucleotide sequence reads TGTGCCTGGAGTCAGGGGACTAGGGGGGCCGGGGAGCTGTTTTTT. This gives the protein CAWSQGTRGAGELFF. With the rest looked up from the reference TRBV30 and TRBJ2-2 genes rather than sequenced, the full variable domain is SQTIHQWPATLVQPVGSPLSLECTVEGTSNPNLYWYRQAAGRGLQLLFYSVGIGQISSEVPQNLSASRPQDRQFILSSKKLLLSDSGFYLCAWSQGTRGAGELFFGEGSRLTVL.